This entry lists 28 T cell receptor beta chains sequenced from one sample in a study of cytomegalovirus exposure and HLA in healthy donors. A multiplex PCR was run with 60 Vbeta primers and 13 Jbeta primers. The method was immunoSEQ multiplex PCR; TCRdb's version includes in-frame clones alone and lacks a portion of them. In the table there are roughly 180,000 clones, about 82% of which are singletons. Material: PBMCs. The receptors stem from a male donor in good health and CMV-seronegative.

Note on this clone: The junction differs from germline at one of its ends, possibly a read error. This specimen includes other DNA sequences encoding the same CDR3. The chain uses TRBV27 and TRBJ1-1, with 7 positions matching TRBD1. Germline CDR1 is MNHEY and CDR2 is SMNVEV (reference sequence). The CDR3 is 17 amino acids. CDR3 nucleotide sequence: TGTGCCAGCAGTTTGTACAGGGGACTCGGCATGAACACTGAGGCTTTCTTT. Amino acid sequence: CASSLYRGLGMNTEAFF.

The rearrangement uses TRBV30 and TRBJ1-2, with D unresolved. The germline V gene has CDR1 GTSNPN and CDR2 SVGIG (reference sequence). With 0 bases removed from V and 9 bases from J, the gap between germline ends came to 8 bases. CDR3 length: 11 residues. CDR3 sequence reads: CAWSVSVSYTF. The CDR3 bases are TGTGCCTGGAGTGTTTCAGTAAGCTACACCTTC.

Concerning this clone itself: The junction shows a germline mismatch at one end, possibly a read error. The genes are TRBV15 and TRBJ2-7; a weak D match, TRBD1 (6 bases). The germline CDR1 and CDR2 sequences are LNHNV and YYDKDF (reference sequence). This CDR3 has 13 residues. CDR3 sequence reads: CATSRDIIYEQYF. The CDR3 bases are TGTGCCACGAGCAGGGACATAATCTACGAGCAGTACTTC. The whole variable domain, filled in from reference TRBV15 and TRBJ2-7, reads DAMVIQNPRYQVTQFGKPVTLSCSQTLNHNVMYWYQQKSSQAPKLLFHYYDKDFNNEADTPDNFQSRRPNTSFCFLDIRSPGLGDTAMYLCATSRDIIYEQYFGPGTRLTVT.

The V call is TRBV7-9, the J call TRBJ2-1; 7 positions agree with TRBD2. The germline V gene has CDR1 SEHNR and CDR2 FQNEAQ (reference sequence). The CDR3 sequence is 15 residues long. Trimming took 5 bases from V and 5 from J; bases not matched to a gene: 9. The CDR3 region is CASSLTGTTDNEQFF. Here the CDR3 DNA reads TGTGCCAGCAGCCTCACCGGGACTACCGACAATGAGCAGTTCTTC.

The chain combines TRBV19 with TRBJ1-5, with a weak D call TRBD1 (6 bases). In germline, CDR1 is LNHDA, CDR2 SQIVND (reference sequence). There are 19 residues in the CDR3. Trimming took off 6 bases at V and 2 bases at J, with 26 bases between the two ends. CDR3 sequence: CASRDRTASPIWRNQPQHF. In DNA form, the CDR3 reads TGTGCCAGTAGAGATCGGACAGCGAGCCCCATATGGCGCAATCAGCCCCAGCATTTT.

This clone has just a few counts. This sequence joins TRBV4-3 and TRBJ1-1, with D tentatively TRBD1 (5 bases). CDR1 and CDR2 from the germline V gene are LGHNA and YSLEER. CDR3 length: 13 amino acids. The ends were cut back, 3 bases at V and 5 bases at J, with 10 bases in the middle. The CDR3 here is CASSQGGTTEAFF. In DNA form, the CDR3 reads TGCGCCAGCAGCCAGGGGGGAACAACTGAAGCTTTCTTT.

The rearrangement joins TRBV14 to TRBJ2-5; 7 nucleotides match TRBD1. Germline assignment: CDR1 SGHDN and CDR2 FVKESK. With V trimmed by 4 bases and J by 3 bases, 8 bases remained unmatched. This CDR3 is 15 amino acids long. The CDR3 sequence is CASSLNRGREETQYF. The CDR3 bases are TGTGCCAGCAGCCTTAACAGGGGTCGGGAAGAGACCCAGTACTTC.

This clone has just a few counts. J is TRBJ1-1 and V is TRBV5-6; 10 positions agree with TRBD1. The germline CDR1 and CDR2 sequences are SGHDT and YYEEEE. The V gene end was trimmed by 5 bases and the J gene end by 2 bases; junction bases not matched to a gene: 3. This CDR3 is 14 amino acids long. In nucleotides, the CDR3 is TGTGCCAGCAGGAAGACAGGGGGCAACACTGAAGCTTTCTTT. This codes for CASRKTGGNTEAFF.

Comment on this clone: At one boundary the junction diverges from the germline segment, which might be a read error. This sequence joins TRBV2 and TRBJ1-2, with TRBD1 identical over 7 bases. The germline V gene has CDR1 SNHLY and CDR2 FYNNEI. The length of the CDR3 is 14 residues. As DNA, the CDR3 is TGTGCCAGCATCCAGGGGGACTTTGGCTATGGCTACCCCTTC. Protein: CASIQGDFGYGYPF.

J is TRBJ2-5 and V is TRBV11-1, with D perhaps matching TRBD1 (5 bases). Germline loops: CDR1 SGHAT, CDR2 FQDESV (reference sequence). V was clipped by 2 bases and J by 1 base, with 8 bases between them. The CDR3 spans 14 residues. Written as DNA, the CDR3 is TGTGCCAGCAGCTTACGGACAATCCAAGAGACCCAGTACTTC. This translates into CASSLRTIQETQYF.

The CDR3 DNA reads as TGTGCCAGTAGTAGGGACAGAGCCCTACTGAACACCGGGGAGCTGTTTTTT. Translated, it gives CASSRDRALLNTGELFF. The genes are TRBV19 and TRBJ2-2, with 7 bases fitting TRBD1. Germline trimming cut 4 bases from V and 1 base from J; bases unmatched to any gene: 9. The germline gives CDR1 LNHDA, CDR2 SQIVND (reference sequence). CDR3 length equals 17 residues. The variable domain in full, with the rest retrieved from reference TRBV19 and TRBJ2-2, is DGGITQSPKYLFRKEGQNVTLSCEQNLNHDAMYWYRQDPGQGLRLIYYSQIVNDFQKGDIAEGYSVSREKKESFPLTVTSAQKNPTAFYLCASSRDRALLNTGELFFGEGSRLTVL.

The chain combines TRBV9 with TRBJ1-3, with D tentatively TRBD1 (6 bases). This CDR3 is built from 15 residues. Germline assignment: CDR1 SGDLS and CDR2 YYNGEE. V was pared by 2 bases and J by 0 bases, with 9 bases between. The CDR3 reads CASSVRGGSGNTIYF. In DNA form, the CDR3 reads TGTGCCAGCAGCGTGCGAGGGGGCTCTGGAAACACCATATATTTT.

The chain couples TRBV5-3 to TRBJ2-1; D gene ambiguous. TRBV5-3 is treated as an ORF (open reading frame) with a function not yet certain. The ends were cut back, 1 base at V and 2 bases at J, with 10 bases in the middle. This CDR3 is 15 amino acids long. CDR3 bases: TGTGCCAGAAGCTTGTGCTGCTCTACCTACAATGAGCAGTTCTTC. Protein sequence: CARSLCCSTYNEQFF.

The chain carries TRBV5-6 and TRBJ2-1; 7 positions agree with TRBD1. J lost 8 bases, V lost 2 bases, and 4 bases had no gene match. Germline CDR1 SGHDT, CDR2 YYEEEE. CDR3 length equals 13 residues. The CDR3: CASSLQGFDEQFF. The DNA of the CDR3 is TGTGCCAGCAGCTTACAGGGGTTTGATGAGCAGTTCTTC. Variable domain in full (rest from reference TRBV5-6 and TRBJ2-1): DAGVTQSPTHLIKTRGQQVTLRCSPKSGHDTVSWYQQALGQGPQFIFQYYEEEERQRGNFPDRFSGHQFPNYSSELNVNALLLGDSALYLCASSLQGFDEQFFGPGTRLTVL.

This chain uses TRBV7-2 with TRBJ2-7; TRBD2 matches at 14 bases. CDR3 size: 18 residues. Germline CDR1 is SGHTA and CDR2 is FQGNSA. The junction had 9 bases not matched to a gene; V was cut back by 5 bases and J by 0 bases. In DNA, the CDR3 is TGTGCCAGCAGCCAAGGGACTAGCGGGGGCACCCTCTCCTACGAGCAGTACTTC. Translation gives CASSQGTSGGTLSYEQYF.

The J gene is TRBJ1-5, the V gene TRBV5-1; 9 bases agree with TRBD1. The V segment lost 4 bases and the J segment 0 bases; nucleotides outside the gene matches: 5. The CDR3 consists of 16 residues. Looked up from germline, CDR1 is SGHRS and CDR2 is YFSETQ. CDR3 DNA sequence: TGCGCCAGCAGCCCGGGGGACAGGGATAGCAATCAGCCCCAGCATTTT. Translated: CASSPGDRDSNQPQHF.

The chain is built from TRBV5-1 and TRBJ2-5; a weak D match, TRBD2 (6 bases). Germline assignment: CDR1 SGHRS and CDR2 YFSETQ. The CDR3 has 16 amino acids. Trimming pared 1 base from V and 5 bases from J, leaving 18 bases between. CDR3 in amino acids: CASSLTLTRRSETQYF. The CDR3 region has the DNA TGCGCCAGCAGCTTGACTCTGACTAGGCGGTCGGAGACCCAGTACTTC.

V is TRBV9 and J is TRBJ2-5, with 13 bases identical to TRBD2. Germline V gene data show CDR1 as SGDLS and CDR2 as YYNGEE. This CDR3 comprises 17 residues. V lost 4 bases, J lost 5 bases, and 11 bases stayed unmatched. The CDR3 loop reads CASSPARTSGGWETQYF. CDR3 in DNA: TGTGCCAGCAGCCCAGCCCGGACTAGCGGGGGATGGGAGACCCAGTACTTC.

This clone was counted only a few times. CDR3 in DNA: TGTGCCAGCAGCGTGAGAACGAACACTGAAGCTTTCTTT. This codes for CASSVRTNTEAFF. The J gene is TRBJ1-1, the V gene TRBV9; D is uncertain. The V end lost 2 bases, the J end lost 1 base, and 6 bases lay between the germline ends. The CDR3 spans 13 residues. Germline V gene sequence: CDR1 SGDLS, CDR2 YYNGEE.

The chain recombines TRBV7-2 with TRBJ2-5; 7 bases agree with TRBD1. Germline CDR1 and CDR2: SGHTA and FQGNSA. With 4 bases clipped from V and 5 bases from J, the junction kept 13 bases outside the gene matches. The CDR3 is 16 residues long. The CDR3 sequence is CASSSRNRGFWETQYF. The CDR3 coding sequence is TGTGCCAGCAGCTCCAGAAACAGGGGATTTTGGGAGACCCAGTACTTC.

The chain uses TRBV11-2 and TRBJ2-1; 9 bases fit TRBD2. The V and J ends lost 6 bases and 4 bases, in that order; junction bases with no gene match: 10. From germline, CDR1 is SGHAT and CDR2 FQNNGV. CDR3 length equals 16 residues. Here the CDR3 reads CASRPPAGGYYNEQFF. The CDR3 DNA sequence: TGTGCCAGCAGACCCCCTGCGGGGGGGTATTACAATGAGCAGTTCTTC.

The chain has TRBV2 and TRBJ2-3, with D possibly being TRBD2 (8 bases). Between the trimmed V and J ends, which lost 6 bases and 5 bases, there was a span of 21 bases. The CDR3 has 16 residues. The V gene's germline CDR1 is SNHLY and CDR2 FYNNEI. CDR3 residues: CASSRGSAGEEDTQYF. CDR3 sequence (DNA): TGTGCCAGCAGCAGGGGGTCAGCGGGAGAAGAAGATACGCAGTATTTT.

The sample holds a few counts of this clone. This chain joins TRBV4-1 and TRBJ1-5; 8 nucleotides align to TRBD1. The germline gives CDR1 MGHRA, CDR2 YSYEKL. The junction had 3 bases not matched to a gene; V was cut back by 1 base and J by 4 bases. This CDR3 is 15 amino acids long. The CDR3 is CASSQGQGTNQPQHF. The DNA of the CDR3 is TGCGCCAGCAGCCAAGGACAGGGGACGAATCAGCCCCAGCATTTT.

This sequence joins TRBV28 and TRBJ1-5; 9 bases are shared with TRBD1. This CDR3 is 16 amino acids long. Germline V gene lookup returns CDR1 MDHEN and CDR2 SYDVKM. Trimming cost V 7 bases and J 2 bases; bases outside gene matches: 9. As DNA, the CDR3 is TGTGCCAGCACTATGGACAGGGGCGCGGGCAATCAGCCCCAGCATTTT. Encoded protein: CASTMDRGAGNQPQHF.

The chain employs TRBV5-1 and TRBJ2-5; 9 bases fit TRBD1. The CDR3 has 15 residues. Trimming took 0 bases from V and 5 from J; bases not matched to a gene: 5. Per the germline V gene, CDR1 is SGHRS and CDR2 is YFSETQ. In DNA form, the CDR3 reads TGCGCCAGCAGCTTGGAACAGGGGGCTGGTGAGACCCAGTACTTC. This gives the protein CASSLEQGAGETQYF.

Regarding this clone: Germline is not matched at one junction end, which may reflect a read error. The chain recombines TRBV19 with TRBJ1-2, with a possible D match to TRBD1 (5 bases). Germline-derived CDR1 and CDR2 are LNHDA and SQIVND (reference sequence). The CDR3 extends over 16 amino acids. The CDR3 DNA follows: TGTGCCAGTAGTACCTCGCCGACAGCGACCTTGGGCGGCTACCCCTTC. It is translated as CASSTSPTATLGGYPF.

V is TRBV6-5 and J is TRBJ2-1, with TRBD1 identical over 8 bases. This CDR3 spans 15 amino acids. Germline V CDR1 and CDR2: MNHEY, SVGAGI. After removal of 5 bases from V and 5 bases from J, the junction contained 8 bases not matched to a gene. The CDR3 region is CASSRGQDGNNEQFF. The CDR3 region has the DNA TGTGCCAGCAGTCGGGGACAGGACGGAAACAATGAGCAGTTCTTC.

The J gene is TRBJ2-3, the V gene TRBV30, with 8 bases lining up with TRBD1. Germline CDR1 is GTSNPN and CDR2 is SVGIG (reference sequence). J was trimmed by 1 base and V by 5 bases; bases with no gene match: 8. The CDR3 has 15 residues. DNA of the CDR3: TGTGCCTGGGCGACAGGGGCGAAGCGCACAGATACGCAGTATTTT. It specifies CAWATGAKRTDTQYF.